This T cell receptor (beta chain) was profiled in a study of CD8 T cells in Susac syndrome (dated by TCRdb to between 2018 and 2020). Study-wide context: Among the Susac syndrome patients who were sequenced, clinically active disease was present in five or six and clinical remission was observed in 8 or 9. The clonality of the CD8+ T cell repertoire was compared across approximately twelve healthy donors, some 14 Susac syndrome patients and about 16 multiple sclerosis patients. Susac syndrome patients were therapy-naive, on corticosteroids (some also receiving IVIg), or on IVIg alone at blood withdrawal. Repertoire sequencing was used to test whether CD8+ T cell activation and differentiation in Susac syndrome was antigen driven. General conclusions and limits of the study: The TCR sequencing and HLA analysis was acknowledged to have included a relatively small number of individuals. Sixteen Susac-specific public clones were identified in the total CD8+ repertoire, and roughly five Susac-specific public clones were identified in the CD8+ TEMRA repertoire. Susac syndrome CD8+ repertoires showed clonal expansion, highest in CD8+ TEMRA cells and greater in clinically active than remitting patients.

Peripheral blood CD8+ and CD4+ T cells from healthy donors, Susac syndrome patients and multiple sclerosis patients were profiled using high-throughput TCR beta sequencing. Susac syndrome patients met recently defined diagnostic criteria for definite or probable disease. Bulk CD8+ and CD4+ T cells were purified magnetically by negative isolation, whereas CD8+ TEMRA cells were enriched by FACS. Blood was collected in EDTA tubes and processed within 24 hours, with PBMCs isolated through density gradient centrifugation. PBMCs intended for TCR sequencing were cryopreserved in liquid nitrogen and were subsequently thawed in a 37 degrees C water bath. The sorted or isolated CD4+, CD8+ and CD8+ TEMRA cells had a purity of 90% or higher. RNA was extracted with the RNeasy kit and roughly 0.5 to 1 ug was reverse transcribed using random hexamers. TCR beta CDR3 regions were amplified with the immunoSEQ multiplex PCR assay covering 54 Vbeta and 13 Jbeta segments. To correct PCR amplification bias, a synthetic template baseline was used for both primer optimization and computational correction. In the paper's pipeline: Only productive sequences were kept, with reads annotated to V, D and J genes according to IMGT and analyzed in immunoSEQ Analyzer. Clonality was calculated as one minus the Shannon entropy normalized by log2 of the number of productive unique sequences. Public and private clones were assessed among the 100 most prevalent clones of each patient and control. Clones were defined as Susac-specific when absent from the healthy and MS cohorts, from about 1,100 published viral clones and from other ImmuneACCESS disease sequences. Through fastp at Q25 and MiXCR, TCRdb rebuilt clones from the public reads, retaining in-frame beta chains. Records with the same CDR3 protein are collapsed into one entry carrying the most frequent genes and DNA. None of the V and J calls come from the authors' own analysis; TCRdb made them. The sample table records roughly 190,000 distinct CDR3 sequences; 95% of these occur just once. The ten most abundant clones make up approximately 0.15% of the sample.

Of note for this clonotype: The antigen it binds to is not known. The sample holds no much larger clone one base away, and base qualities are not on file.

Looking up the germline V gene yields CDR1 MDHEN and CDR2 SYDVKM. CDR3 length: 13 amino acids, cysteine to phenylalanine. CDR3 DNA is the only sequence kept; it has 39 bases, read in frame from the first base. V loses 5 bases, J loses 2 bases, and the germline ends lie 10 bases apart. This receptor was obtained from a human donor with Susac syndrome. Sequenced material: CD8+ T cells from PBMCs. This sequence uses TRBV28 and TRBJ2-7, and perhaps TRBD2 as D gene, on 5 matching bases. The DNA sequence reads TGTGCCAGCAGTCGCGGCGGGCCCTACGAGCAGTACTTC. It translates to CASSRGGPYEQYF. When the CDR3 is completed using the reference TRBV28 and TRBJ2-7 genes on either side, the full variable domain is DVKVTQSSRYLVKRTGEKVFLECVQDMDHENMFWYRQDPGLGLRLIYFSYDVKMKEKGDIPEGYSVSREKKERFSLILESASTNQTSMYLCASSRGGPYEQYFGPGTRLTVT.